This T cell receptor (beta chain) appears in the sequencing data of a study of shared clonotypes between healthy human individuals. Study-level points and caveats: Clonotypes shared by all four donors outscored non-shared clonotypes in generation probability.

Points on this clone: Its specificity is not known.

The germline V gene encodes CDR1 SNHLY and CDR2 FYNNEI. The CDR3 runs to 14 residues. The J segment lost 7 bases and the V segment lost 4 bases, leaving 7 bases of the junction unmatched. A deep-level run was used for the assay. Template for every sorted-subset replicate PCR totaled roughly 200 ng DNA, roughly 30,000 T cell genomes. TCRdb's copy holds only in-frame clones and misses some; the assay was immunoSEQ multiplex PCR. The profile shows around 700,000 clones, 55% to 75% of them singletons. This rearrangement joins TRBV2 to TRBJ2-5; 9 bases match TRBD1. This clonotype was obtained from a woman in her 30s in good health. The sequenced material came from memory CD4+ T cells sorted from blood. Sample subset: CD45RA-negative fraction. As DNA, the CDR3 is TGTGCCAGCAGTGCGGGACAGGGAGAAGGGACCCAGTACTTC. As protein: CASSAGQGEGTQYF.